The text below deals with one T cell receptor (beta chain). As yet, its antigen is unknown. TCRdb's table, derived via immunoSEQ multiplex PCR, lists solely in-frame clones and lacks some. The sample comprises around 80,000 clones, around 88% of which are singletons, and 8% to 10% rests with the top ten. Deletions cut 5 bases from V and 14 bases from J, with 18 bases between. The CDR3 has 12 amino acids. CDR1 and CDR2 from the germline V gene are SEHNR and FQNEAQ (reference sequence). This sample stems from a study of T cell responses to AZD1222 COVID-19 vaccine. Study conclusions and caveats: The donor group comprised mostly white British people and more females; the analysis possibly underestimated clonal diversity. The CD4 TCRs associated with vaccination extended across spike and predominated at 160-218 and 743-854. With two AZD1222 doses given, Spike-specific TCR breadth and depth both rose. Seropositive at baseline were only a handful of AZD1222 recipients.

The clonotype originates from an adult in good health. The sequences come from peripheral blood, collected on day 0 of AZD1222 vaccination. V gene TRBV7-9 combines with J gene TRBJ1-2; D may be TRBD1 (5 bases). The CDR3 region has the DNA TGTGCCAGCAGCCCAAGTTTAGGGGAGTATACCTTC. Encoded protein: CASSPSLGEYTF.